This TCR beta chain emerged from a study of shared clonotypes between healthy human individuals. The donors were adults (healthy and HIV-negative) with no recent acute infections or vaccinations. CD4+ cells were split into CD45RA+ naive and CD45RA-negative memory subsets. Clones were sequenced by immunoSEQ multiplex PCR, and TCRdb holds only the in-frame ones, with some missing. The sample lists some 980,000 clones, about 80% occurring once. This clone was counted at least ten times. Looked up from germline, CDR1 is SGHRS and CDR2 is YFSETQ. The CDR3 runs to 13 residues. The V and J ends lost 4 bases and 8 bases, in that order; junction bases with no gene match: 8.

The sample consisted of memory CD4+ T cells sorted from blood. The subset here: CD45RA-negative fraction. This TCR derives from a man between 18 and 35 years old in good health. The V and J genes are TRBV5-1 and TRBJ1-1; 7 bases map to TRBD1. For the CDR3, the DNA is TGCGCCAGCAGCCAACCCTCGGACAGGGAAGCTTTCTTT. Translating gives CASSQPSDREAFF.